These T cell receptor beta chains were read from a single sample in a study of T cell responses to AZD1222 COVID-19 vaccine. Sequencing was performed with immunoSEQ multiplex PCR; in TCRdb, only in-frame clones are kept and a portion is missing. The profile shows about 21,000 clones, about 80% of them singletons. The input for sequencing was peripheral blood, taken on day 0 of AZD1222 vaccination. The receptors come from an adult in good health. The CDR3 runs from the conserved cysteine through the conserved F or W. The D gene is left open where the match is weak. Clone size is given for some rows only: seen once, a few or many times, or a class if the clone is expanded.

v_gene: TRBV24-1; d_gene: .; j_gene: TRBJ2-1; abundance: few; CDR3aa: CATSDSRRGAYNEQFF; CDR3nt: TGTGCCACCAGTGATTCCCGACGGGGAGCCTACAATGAGCAGTTCTTC
v_gene: TRBV28; d_gene: TRBD1; j_gene: TRBJ2-7; abundance: .; CDR3aa: CASRTTGGSYEQYF; CDR3nt: TGTGCCAGCAGAACCACAGGGGGGTCCTACGAGCAGTACTTC
v_gene: TRBV18; d_gene: .; j_gene: TRBJ2-1; abundance: few; CDR3aa: CASSPQRGGRQSNEQFF; CDR3nt: TGTGCCAGCTCACCTCAGAGGGGGGGGAGGCAGTCAAATGAGCAGTTCTTC
v_gene: TRBV28; d_gene: .; j_gene: TRBJ1-6; abundance: .; CDR3aa: CASSLPPSRDTPLHF; CDR3nt: TGTGCCAGCAGTTTGCCCCCTTCAAGGGACACACCCCTCCACTTT
v_gene: TRBV19; d_gene: .; j_gene: TRBJ1-5; abundance: few; CDR3aa: CATSVGGYNQPQHF; CDR3nt: TGTGCCACCTCCGTGGGGGGGTACAATCAGCCCCAGCATTTT
v_gene: TRBV18; d_gene: .; j_gene: TRBJ1-6; abundance: .; CDR3aa: CASSQDLGNSPLHF; CDR3nt: TGTGCCAGCTCACAGGACCTGGGGAATTCACCCCTCCACTTT
v_gene: TRBV19; d_gene: TRBD2; j_gene: TRBJ2-2; abundance: .; CDR3aa: CASGRGSTSGVNTGELFF; CDR3nt: TGTGCCAGTGGCAGAGGGTCGACTAGCGGGGTGAACACCGGGGAGCTGTTTTTT
v_gene: TRBV5-1; d_gene: .; j_gene: TRBJ2-5; abundance: few; CDR3aa: CASSLEQEEETQYF; CDR3nt: TGCGCCAGCAGCTTGGAACAGGAAGAAGAGACCCAGTACTTC
v_gene: TRBV29-1; d_gene: TRBD1; j_gene: TRBJ2-3; abundance: .; CDR3aa: CSVEGDRFSDTQYF; CDR3nt: TGCAGCGTTGAAGGGGACAGGTTTTCAGATACGCAGTATTTT
v_gene: TRBV19; d_gene: .; j_gene: TRBJ1-5; abundance: .; CDR3aa: CASSIWVRQPQHF; CDR3nt: TGTGCCAGTAGTATCTGGGTGCGACAGCCCCAGCATTTT
v_gene: TRBV7-9; d_gene: .; j_gene: TRBJ1-5; abundance: .; CDR3aa: CASSSSGTPLDRPQHF; CDR3nt: TGTGCCAGCAGCTCATCCGGGACACCGTTGGATCGACCCCAGCATTTT
v_gene: TRBV19; d_gene: TRBD1; j_gene: TRBJ2-7; abundance: .; CDR3aa: CASSPTYTGDSYEQYF; CDR3nt: TGTGCCAGTAGTCCCACGTACACAGGGGACTCCTACGAGCAGTACTTC
v_gene: TRBV18; d_gene: TRBD1; j_gene: TRBJ2-1; abundance: .; CDR3aa: CASSPPRTGPEQFF; CDR3nt: TGTGCCAGCTCACCACCTAGGACAGGGCCCGAGCAGTTCTTC
v_gene: TRBV19; d_gene: .; j_gene: TRBJ1-4; abundance: .; CDR3aa: CASSMTASEEKLFF; CDR3nt: TGTGCCAGTAGTATGACTGCTTCCGAGGAAAAACTGTTTTTT
v_gene: TRBV6-6; d_gene: .; j_gene: TRBJ2-2; abundance: .; CDR3aa: CASSPFMAGELFF; CDR3nt: TGTGCCAGCAGTCCTTTCATGGCCGGGGAGCTGTTTTTT
v_gene: TRBV7-9; d_gene: TRBD1; j_gene: TRBJ2-3; abundance: .; CDR3aa: CASVQRGTGSDTQYF; CDR3nt: TGTGCCAGCGTCCAGAGGGGGACAGGGTCAGATACGCAGTATTTT
v_gene: TRBV27; d_gene: .; j_gene: TRBJ2-7; abundance: few; CDR3aa: CASSPGDPRSYEQYF; CDR3nt: TGTGCCAGCAGTCCGGGGGACCCCCGCTCCTACGAGCAGTACTTC
v_gene: TRBV9; d_gene: .; j_gene: TRBJ2-3; abundance: .; CDR3aa: CASSRSRAGITDTQYF; CDR3nt: TGTGCCAGCAGCCGGAGTCGTGCGGGTATCACAGATACGCAGTATTTT
v_gene: TRBV27; d_gene: TRBD1; j_gene: TRBJ2-7; abundance: .; CDR3aa: CASRVTGGRYEQYF; CDR3nt: TGTGCCAGCAGAGTAACAGGGGGACGCTACGAGCAGTACTTC
v_gene: TRBV7-9; d_gene: .; j_gene: TRBJ1-1; abundance: .; CDR3aa: CASSGRGGTEAFF; CDR3nt: TGTGCCAGCAGCGGTCGAGGAGGCACTGAAGCTTTCTTT
v_gene: TRBV5-1; d_gene: TRBD1; j_gene: TRBJ2-1; abundance: .; CDR3aa: CASSQEGADRYEQFF; CDR3nt: TGCGCCAGCAGCCAAGAGGGGGCCGACCGTTATGAGCAGTTCTTC
v_gene: TRBV28; d_gene: .; j_gene: TRBJ2-1; abundance: .; CDR3aa: CASSLSYSGGYNEQFF; CDR3nt: TGTGCCAGCAGTTTATCCTACAGCGGAGGATACAATGAGCAGTTCTTC
v_gene: TRBV6-2/TRBV6-3; d_gene: .; j_gene: TRBJ2-3; abundance: few; CDR3aa: CASSYRLEKDTQYF; CDR3nt: TGTGCCAGCAGTTATAGGCTGGAAAAAGATACGCAGTATTTT
v_gene: TRBV18; d_gene: TRBD2; j_gene: TRBJ2-1; abundance: .; CDR3aa: CASSPQRGSSEDEQFF; CDR3nt: TGTGCCAGCTCACCCCAGCGGGGGAGCTCCGAGGATGAGCAGTTCTTC
v_gene: TRBV7-9; d_gene: TRBD1; j_gene: TRBJ2-5; abundance: .; CDR3aa: CASSLATGTGFQETQYF; CDR3nt: TGTGCCAGCAGCTTAGCAACCGGGACAGGGTTCCAAGAGACCCAGTACTTC
v_gene: TRBV28; d_gene: TRBD1; j_gene: TRBJ1-2; abundance: .; CDR3aa: CASRARDRTFSNYGYTF; CDR3nt: TGTGCCAGCAGGGCCCGGGACAGAACCTTTTCTAACTATGGCTACACCTTC
v_gene: TRBV19; d_gene: TRBD2; j_gene: TRBJ2-1; abundance: .; CDR3aa: CASSIDIAGPYNEQFF; CDR3nt: TGTGCCAGTAGTATAGATATAGCGGGACCCTACAATGAGCAGTTCTTC
v_gene: TRBV7-2; d_gene: TRBD2; j_gene: TRBJ2-2; abundance: .; CDR3aa: CASSSPTSGNTGELFF; CDR3nt: TGTGCCAGCAGCTCCCCGACTAGCGGGAACACCGGGGAGCTGTTTTTT
v_gene: TRBV7-9; d_gene: TRBD2; j_gene: TRBJ2-1; abundance: .; CDR3aa: CASSPVAGEQFF; CDR3nt: TGTGCCAGCAGCCCTGTAGCGGGAGAGCAGTTCTTC
v_gene: TRBV3-1/TRBV3-2; d_gene: .; j_gene: TRBJ2-5; abundance: .; CDR3aa: CASSQDGLGWETQYF; CDR3nt: TGTGCCAGCAGCCAAGATGGCCTAGGGTGGGAGACCCAGTACTTC
v_gene: TRBV6-2/TRBV6-3; d_gene: .; j_gene: TRBJ1-1; abundance: few; CDR3aa: CASSYHVFQLNTEAFF; CDR3nt: TGTGCCAGCAGTTACCACGTCTTCCAGTTGAACACTGAAGCTTTCTTT
v_gene: TRBV12-3/TRBV12-4; d_gene: .; j_gene: TRBJ2-3; abundance: once; CDR3aa: CASFEQSVDTQYF; CDR3nt: TGTGCCAGCTTCGAGCAGTCCGTAGATACGCAGTATTTT
v_gene: TRBV19; d_gene: .; j_gene: TRBJ2-1; abundance: .; CDR3aa: CASSINGDEQFF; CDR3nt: TGTGCCAGTAGTATAAACGGCGATGAGCAGTTCTTC
v_gene: TRBV30; d_gene: .; j_gene: TRBJ1-4; abundance: .; CDR3aa: CAWSLRGEKLFF; CDR3nt: TGTGCCTGGAGTCTTAGGGGGGAAAAACTGTTTTTT
v_gene: TRBV4-3; d_gene: TRBD1; j_gene: TRBJ1-1; abundance: .; CDR3aa: CASSQGLTPGTVSRTEAFF; CDR3nt: TGCGCCAGCAGCCAAGGACTAACGCCCGGGACAGTGTCTCGCACTGAAGCTTTCTTT
v_gene: TRBV9; d_gene: TRBD1; j_gene: TRBJ2-7; abundance: few; CDR3aa: CASSGDSYEQYF; CDR3nt: TGTGCCAGCAGCGGGGACAGCTACGAGCAGTACTTC
v_gene: TRBV19; d_gene: .; j_gene: TRBJ2-2; abundance: .; CDR3aa: CASRDLSLGELFF; CDR3nt: TGTGCCAGCCGGGACCTTTCTTTGGGGGAGCTGTTTTTT
v_gene: TRBV6-5; d_gene: TRBD1; j_gene: TRBJ2-7; abundance: .; CDR3aa: CASSRTGTDSYEQYF; CDR3nt: TGTGCCAGCAGCCGAACCGGGACAGATTCCTACGAGCAGTACTTC
v_gene: TRBV12-3/TRBV12-4; d_gene: .; j_gene: TRBJ1-1; abundance: .; CDR3aa: CASLLGYTEAFF; CDR3nt: TGTGCCAGCCTACTCGGGTACACTGAAGCTTTCTTT
v_gene: TRBV6-5; d_gene: .; j_gene: TRBJ1-5; abundance: .; CDR3aa: CASSYRVAGEGQPQHF; CDR3nt: TGTGCCAGCAGTTACAGGGTTGCAGGGGAAGGTCAGCCCCAGCATTTT
v_gene: TRBV28; d_gene: .; j_gene: TRBJ2-3; abundance: .; CDR3aa: CASTEGGGRADTQYF; CDR3nt: TGTGCCAGCACGGAAGGTGGGGGTCGGGCAGATACGCAGTATTTT
v_gene: TRBV9; d_gene: TRBD2; j_gene: TRBJ2-7; abundance: .; CDR3aa: CASSVTGLAGREQYF; CDR3nt: TGTGCCAGCAGCGTCACGGGACTAGCGGGGAGGGAGCAGTACTTC
v_gene: TRBV6-5; d_gene: TRBD1; j_gene: TRBJ1-2; abundance: .; CDR3aa: CASSYAGGGYGYTF; CDR3nt: TGTGCCAGCAGTTACGCAGGGGGAGGCTATGGCTACACCTTC
v_gene: TRBV28; d_gene: .; j_gene: TRBJ1-5; abundance: .; CDR3aa: CASSLSRVGQPQHF; CDR3nt: TGTGCCAGCAGTTTGTCCAGGGTAGGTCAGCCCCAGCATTTT
v_gene: TRBV6-2/TRBV6-3; d_gene: TRBD2; j_gene: TRBJ2-1; abundance: .; CDR3aa: CASSYLGAGVGDEQFF; CDR3nt: TGTGCCAGCAGTTACCTCGGGGCGGGAGTTGGAGATGAGCAGTTCTTC
v_gene: TRBV6-5; d_gene: .; j_gene: TRBJ1-5; abundance: few; CDR3aa: CASSYSKAGPQHF; CDR3nt: TGTGCCAGCAGTTACTCGAAGGCAGGGCCCCAGCATTTT
v_gene: TRBV4-3; d_gene: .; j_gene: TRBJ2-3; abundance: .; CDR3aa: CASSQGGGGHTDTQYF; CDR3nt: TGCGCCAGCAGCCAGGGTGGTGGCGGACACACAGATACGCAGTATTTT
v_gene: TRBV7-2; d_gene: .; j_gene: TRBJ2-2; abundance: .; CDR3aa: CASSLAPRLTGELFF; CDR3nt: TGTGCCAGCAGCTTAGCCCCCAGGTTGACCGGGGAGCTGTTTTTT
v_gene: TRBV6-2/TRBV6-3; d_gene: TRBD1; j_gene: TRBJ2-4; abundance: few; CDR3aa: CASSYLGTVGNIQYF; CDR3nt: TGTGCCAGCAGTTACCTAGGGACAGTTGGGAACATTCAGTACTTC
v_gene: TRBV28; d_gene: TRBD1; j_gene: TRBJ2-7; abundance: .; CDR3aa: CASSLPSGQGRHEQYF; CDR3nt: TGTGCCAGCAGCCTCCCCTCGGGACAGGGGAGGCACGAGCAGTACTTC
v_gene: TRBV7-2; d_gene: TRBD1; j_gene: TRBJ1-5; abundance: .; CDR3aa: CASSPHRGYNQPQHF; CDR3nt: TGTGCCAGCAGCCCCCACAGGGGTTACAATCAGCCCCAGCATTTT